The sequence of this TCR beta chain was determined in a study of regulatory dendritic cells for organ transplantation. The V and J ends lost 7 bases and 6 bases respectively, with 13 bases between them. Germline CDR1 and CDR2: MGHRA and YSYEKL. This CDR3 is built from 13 residues. Data came from immunoSEQ multiplex PCR; TCRdb stores just in-frame clones and leaves some out. The sample yields thousands of clones, around 60% seen once. The clonotype was recovered from a human donor in good health. The J gene is TRBJ1-5, the V gene TRBV4-1, with unresolved D. Sequences were obtained from memory CD8+ T cells from blood. Subset defined: CD45RO+ memory T cells. Here the CDR3 reads CASTEGAGQPQHF. The DNA of the CDR3 is TGCGCCAGCACGGAGGGCGCGGGTCAGCCCCAGCATTTT.